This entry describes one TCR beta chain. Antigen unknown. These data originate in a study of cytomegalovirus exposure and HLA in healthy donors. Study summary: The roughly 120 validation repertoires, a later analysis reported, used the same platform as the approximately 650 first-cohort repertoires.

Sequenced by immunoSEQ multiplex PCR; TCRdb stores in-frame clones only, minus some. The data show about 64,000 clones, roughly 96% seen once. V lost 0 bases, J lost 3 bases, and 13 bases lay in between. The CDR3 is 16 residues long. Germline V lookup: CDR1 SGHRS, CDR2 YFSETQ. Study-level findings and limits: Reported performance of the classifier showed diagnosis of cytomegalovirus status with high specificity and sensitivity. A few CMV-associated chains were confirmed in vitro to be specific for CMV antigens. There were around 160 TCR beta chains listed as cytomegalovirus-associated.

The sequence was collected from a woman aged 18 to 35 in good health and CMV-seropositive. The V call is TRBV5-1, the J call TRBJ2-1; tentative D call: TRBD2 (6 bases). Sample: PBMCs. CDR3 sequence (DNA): TGCGCCAGCAGCTTGGTGACCCGGCGGGACTACAATGAGCAGTTCTTC. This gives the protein CASSLVTRRDYNEQFF.